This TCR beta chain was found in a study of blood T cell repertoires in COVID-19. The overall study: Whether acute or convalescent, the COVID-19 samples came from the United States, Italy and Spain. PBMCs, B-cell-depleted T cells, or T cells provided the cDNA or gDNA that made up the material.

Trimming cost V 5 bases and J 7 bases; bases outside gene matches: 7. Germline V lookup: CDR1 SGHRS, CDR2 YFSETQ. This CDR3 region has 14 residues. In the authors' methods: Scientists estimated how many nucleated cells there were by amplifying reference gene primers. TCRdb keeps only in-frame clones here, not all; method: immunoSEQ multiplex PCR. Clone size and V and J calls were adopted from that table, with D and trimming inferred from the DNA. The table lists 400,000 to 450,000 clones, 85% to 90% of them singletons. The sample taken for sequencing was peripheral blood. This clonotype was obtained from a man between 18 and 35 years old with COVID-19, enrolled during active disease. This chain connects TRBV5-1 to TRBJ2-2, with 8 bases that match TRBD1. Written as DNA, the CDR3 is TGCGCCAGCAGTTTCCAGGGGGCATTCGGGGAGCTGTTTTTT. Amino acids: CASSFQGAFGELFF.